This T cell receptor beta chain was recorded in a study of Ad26.COV2.S vaccination and SARS-CoV-2 variants (dated by TCRdb to the early 2020s). In terms of the full investigation: Donors in the vaccine arm were drawn from COV1001, a phase I-IIa trial of Ad26.COV2.S in healthy adults that was multicentre, randomized, double-blind and placebo-controlled. The TCR-sequenced set comprised about 32 samples: about 19 Ad26.COV2.S vaccine recipients, 5 placebo recipients and 8 SARS-CoV-2 convalescent individuals. Participants in the trial were split at random into five groups of five each, receiving low-dose or high-dose Ad26.COV2.S once or twice, or else placebo on both occasions. Investigators did not know the trial group allocation while performing experiments and assessing outcomes. Ad26.COV2.S was administered intramuscularly at 5 x 10^10 or 1 x 10^11 viral particles, either as a single shot or as two shots given 56 days apart. Sequencing of the TCRbeta repertoire served to evaluate the specificity and breadth of SARS-CoV-2-reactive T cell receptors following Ad26.COV2.S vaccination.

This specimen's treatment or condition label, interpreted: around 19 received Ad26.COV2.S at low or high dose, single or two shots; about 5 received placebo; per-sample allocation not given. For vaccine and placebo recipients, repertoires were sequenced using samples collected on day 63 after the first injection. Cohort 1b enrolled about two dozen adults aged 18-55 years at a single site in Boston, USA, between 29 July and 7 August 2020. Ad26.COV2.S was a replication-incompetent adenovirus type 26 vector that expressed a prefusion-stabilized SARS-CoV-2 spike protein derived from the original Wuhan strain. Concerning this clone: Its antigen remains undetermined. No base qualities exist here, and no much larger clone lies one base off it.

On the study overall, not on this receptor specifically: Comparing responses between vaccine doses or regimens was not something the study was powered to do. After vaccination, spike-specific CD8+ and CD4+ T cell responses were reported to show substantial breadth. Vaccine and placebo recipients had similar non-spike TCR breadth, a finding consistent with the vaccine containing only spike. Higher spike-specific TCR breadth was observed in Ad26.COV2.S recipients than in placebo recipients (P = 0.0014). The authors noted that the TCR breadth and depth analyses may have underestimated total T cell responses.

TCRbeta CDR3 regions were sequenced with the immunoSEQ Assay. After extraction, genomic DNA underwent amplification by bias-controlled multiplex PCR, followed by high-throughput sequencing. The authors' pipeline ran thus. To quantify the absolute abundance of each unique TCRbeta CDR3 region, sequences were collapsed and filtered. T cell fraction was estimated by normalization of TCRbeta template counts to usable DNA, with usable DNA being measured through amplification of reference genes present in all nucleated cells. Repertoire TCRs were annotated as SARS-CoV-2-specific when V gene, CDR3 amino acid sequence and J gene were exactly matched to a known reactive TCR set. MIRA supplied the reference SARS-CoV-2 TCR set, which was filtered for enrichment in COVID-19-positive ImmuneCODE repertoires so that public or cross-reactive TCRs were removed. Using the MIRA antigens, annotated TCRs were further analysed by specific ORF or by position within an ORF. Depth was the summed frequency of annotated unique rearrangements, while breadth was defined as annotated unique rearrangements over total unique productive rearrangements. Two-sided Wilcoxon rank-sum tests were used to compare TCR breadth between groups. The clones in this table, taken by TCRdb from immuneACCESS, are in-frame only. Not every clone is retained; where verified, under half of the shortfall comes from an unresolved V gene, and the cause of the rest is unknown. V, J and clone size reflect that table, while D and trimming were determined from the DNA. This sample is represented by 350,000 to 500,000 clones; approximately 89% of them were singletons. The leading ten clones occupy 2% to 3% of the sample.

Per the germline V gene, LGHNA is the CDR1 and YSLEER is the CDR2. The CDR3 measures 15 amino acids from cysteine to phenylalanine. Left in the record is the CDR3 DNA by itself, 45 bases read in frame from the first base. The junction carries 15 bases between V and J, which are trimmed by 2 bases and 7 bases respectively. The V and J genes are TRBV4-3 and TRBJ2-1; the D element might be TRBD1 or TRBD2, as each aligns at 6 bases. The source of this sequence is a person between 18 and 65 years old who received the Ad26.COV2.S COVID-19 vaccine or a placebo. The material was peripheral blood, obtained in a trial of Ad26.COV2.S vaccine versus placebo. The nucleotides read TGCGCCAGCAGCCAAAGGGGAAGGGGGGAAAATGAGCAGTTCTTC. Translated, this gives CASSQRGRGENEQFF.